This T cell receptor beta chain was profiled in a study of OX40 agonist ivuxolimab in advanced cancers. At the level of the study: Prior anti-PD-1, anti-PD-L1 or anti-CTLA-4 therapy did not bar entry, and 40% had some. Partial responses were recorded for three patients, including one with hepatocellular carcinoma and two with cutaneous melanoma.

The method was immunoSEQ multiplex PCR; TCRdb's version includes in-frame clones alone and lacks a portion of them. The sample carries 76,000 or so clones, over 75% recorded once. Germline CDR1 is SGHTA and CDR2 is FQGNSA. This CDR3 has 15 amino acids. The V gene end was trimmed by 5 bases and the J gene end by 5 bases; junction bases not matched to a gene: 7. This receptor was identified in an adult with an advanced solid tumor such as melanoma, head and neck, liver or kidney cancer. Sample: CD4+ or CD8+ T cells sorted from blood, taken in a trial of the OX40 agonist ivuxolimab. The chain couples TRBV7-2 to TRBJ2-1; 9 bases match TRBD2. The CDR3 loop is CASSVRGGLHNEQFF. The CDR3 region has the DNA TGTGCCAGCAGCGTGCGGGGGGGCCTCCACAATGAGCAGTTCTTC.